These 8 T cell receptor beta chains were sequenced from one sample in a study of monozygotic twins with inflammatory bowel disease. Following a re-call of the 5' RACE reads, TCRdb has one entry per CDR3 protein and lacks DNA. This listing includes approximately 120,000 distinct CDR3 sequences. Sequencing input: blood. The receptor source for this set is a human donor with ulcerative colitis or Crohn's disease, or a healthy co-twin of an affected twin (not recorded which).

V usage is TRBV7-9 and J usage is TRBJ2-1. Germline loops: CDR1 SEHNR, CDR2 FQNEAQ (reference sequence). This CDR3 has 15 amino acids. CDR3 protein: CASSLAAGSNNEQFF.

The genes are TRBV7-3 and TRBJ2-3; TCRdb gives TRBD2 as the D gene, but with no DNA this cannot be confirmed. Germline values: CDR1 SGHTA, CDR2 FQGTGA. This CDR3 region has 14 residues. CDR3: CASSLTRESHTQYF. The full variable domain, with the rest looked up from reference TRBV7-3 and TRBJ2-3, is GAGVSQTPSNKVTEKGKYVELRCDPISGHTALYWYRQSLGQGPEFLIYFQGTGAADDSGLPNDRFFAVRPEGSVSTLKIQRTERGDSAVYLCASSLTRESHTQYFGPGTRLTVL.

The chain combines TRBV19 with TRBJ1-5; TCRdb's assignment of TRBD1 cannot be checked, as there is no DNA. Germline values: CDR1 LNHDA, CDR2 SQIVND (reference sequence). This CDR3 spans 15 amino acids. The CDR3 here is CASRAMGPGDQPQHF. The whole variable domain, filled in from reference TRBV19 and TRBJ1-5, reads DGGITQSPKYLFRKEGQNVTLSCEQNLNHDAMYWYRQDPGQGLRLIYYSQIVNDFQKGDIAEGYSVSREKKESFPLTVTSAQKNPTAFYLCASRAMGPGDQPQHFGDGTRLSIL.

The chain links TRBV19 to TRBJ2-3; TCRdb picks TRBD2, but there is no DNA to check that call. CDR3 length: 14 residues. The germline V gene has CDR1 LNHDA and CDR2 SQIVND (reference sequence). CDR3: CASTTGGGGDTQYF.

This sequence joins TRBV5-4 and TRBJ2-2; TCRdb gives TRBD2 as the D gene, but with no DNA this cannot be confirmed. The CDR3 sequence is 16 residues long. Germline loops: CDR1 SGHNT, CDR2 YYREEE (reference sequence). The CDR3 is CASSLAPSGTYGELFF. The whole variable domain, remainder taken from reference TRBV5-4 and TRBJ2-2, is ETGVTQSPTHLIKTRGQQVTLRCSSQSGHNTVSWYQQALGQGPQFIFQYYREEENGRGNFPPRFSGLQFPNYSSELNVNALELDDSALYLCASSLAPSGTYGELFFGEGSRLTVL.

The rearrangement joins TRBV15 to TRBJ2-3; TCRdb picks TRBD2, but there is no DNA to check that call. This CDR3 has 15 residues. In germline, CDR1 is LNHNV, CDR2 YYDKDF (reference sequence). This CDR3 reads CATSRGLAATDTQYF.

This chain uses TRBV12-3 or TRBV12-4 with TRBJ1-5; TCRdb reports TRBD1, a call that lacks DNA to check it against. This CDR3 comprises 13 residues. The CDR3 here is CASSLAGGQPQHF.

The chain recombines TRBV12-3 or TRBV12-4 with TRBJ2-3. This CDR3 spans 13 amino acids. The CDR3 protein is CASKEDSTDTQYF.